This T cell receptor beta chain appears in the sequencing data of a study of control samples from healthy donors and cancer patients. TCRdb's table, derived via immunoSEQ multiplex PCR, lists solely in-frame clones and lacks some. Of roughly 52,000 clones listed, 95% to 97% are singletons. The CDR3 contains 14 residues. The germline V and J ends were trimmed by 2 bases and 2 bases, with 11 bases remaining between them. Germline V gene lookup returns CDR1 SGDLS and CDR2 YYNGEE. The chain combines TRBV9 with TRBJ2-7; D could derive from TRBD1 or TRBD2 (5 bases each). Sequencing was performed on blood. The TCR sequence derives from a young woman in good health. The CDR3 bases are TGTGCCAGCAGCGTGGGGGTGGGGGCCTACGAGCAGTACTTC. It translates to CASSVGVGAYEQYF.